The T cell receptor beta chain described here comes from a study of T cell repertoires in cytomegalovirus infection (dated by TCRdb to about 2019). Regarding the research as a whole: Peptide stimulations targeted recently identified HLA-C-restricted CMV epitopes, whose presentation resists viral immunomodulation, together with well-studied HLA-B-restricted epitopes. Because public TCR beta signatures pointed to carriage of CMV infection together with the matching HLA type, the HLA type of each donor mattered for the analysis.

For sequencing, an Illumina HiSeq 1500 was employed. In TCRdb, the public reads were trimmed at Q25 with fastp and aligned with MiXCR, with productive beta chains retained. Identical CDR3 proteins give one entry, which carries the most common genes and DNA. The table for this sample lists approximately 340,000 distinct CDR3 sequences; 25% to 30% of them were counted only once. 20% of the sample goes to the ten largest clones. The V and J ends are trimmed by 3 bases and 4 bases, leaving 13 bases between them. The CDR3 goes from the cysteine to the phenylalanine over 15 residues. Only the CDR3 DNA is retained, 45 bases long and in frame from the first base. The germline V gene encodes CDR1 KGHSH and CDR2 LQKENI. For this clonotype: This receptor's antigen is unknown. No much larger clone is present one base from it, and per-base qualities are unavailable.

Paper-wide results and their limitations: In the ex vivo response, HLA-C-restricted CMV-specific TCR beta clonotypes were dominant, and in two of eight donors the single most frequent clonotype came from this HLA-C-restricted group. In both this cohort and an independent cohort of a few hundred donors, the cumulative frequency of public TCR beta family members distinguished carriers of CMV infection plus the relevant HLA type.

The treatment or condition label corresponds to: in vitro stimulation with specific CMV peptide epitopes to enrich CMV-specific T cells. Here the chain combines TRBV18 and TRBJ1-5; the best D guess is TRBD1, with 5 bases matching. This sample comprised cultured PBMCs, obtained from culture after CMV antigen stimulation. This clonotype was obtained from a human donor in good health (CMV status not recorded). Some clones in this sample may be carry-over from other donors' samples. The CDR3 region has the sequence CASSPARDRNQPQHF. The DNA is as follows: TGTGCCAGCTCACCTGCCCGGGACCGGAATCAGCCCCAGCATTTT.